This record concerns one T cell receptor beta chain sequence. Its antigen is currently unknown. The CDR3 length is 15 residues. Germline V gives CDR1 SGHNT, CDR2 YENEEA. Trimming at V came to 5 bases and at J to 1 base, leaving 6 bases not matched to a gene. Sequenced by immunoSEQ multiplex PCR; TCRdb stores in-frame clones only, minus some. This table has 550,000 to 700,000 clones, less than 80% appearing once. The data are from a study of shared clonotypes between healthy human individuals. Background on the study: Contributing individuals were a couple of females and three males aged 18 to 49.

Study findings and constraints: Represented genetic and exposure-history diversity was restricted by having few donors. Among non-shared clonotypes, generation probabilities were lower than among those shared by all four donors.

The chain links TRBV11-3 to TRBJ1-1; 8 bases align to TRBD1. This TCR came from a woman aged 25 to 45 in good health. The sequenced material came from memory CD4+ T cells sorted from blood. The sample's subset: CD45RA-negative fraction. DNA of the CDR3: TGTGCCAGCAGCGTAACCGGACAGGGGAACACTGAAGCTTTCTTT. It yields the protein CASSVTGQGNTEAFF.